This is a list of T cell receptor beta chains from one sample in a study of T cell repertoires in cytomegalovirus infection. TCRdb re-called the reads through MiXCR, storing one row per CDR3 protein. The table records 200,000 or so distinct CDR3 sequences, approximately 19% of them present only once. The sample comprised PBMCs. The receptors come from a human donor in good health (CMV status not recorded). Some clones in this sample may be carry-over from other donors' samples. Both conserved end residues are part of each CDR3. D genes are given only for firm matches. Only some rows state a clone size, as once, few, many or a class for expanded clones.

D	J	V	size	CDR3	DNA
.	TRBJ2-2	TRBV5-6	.	CASSLVAGLRTGELFF	TGTGCCAGCAGCTTGGTCGCAGGTTTAAGGACCGGGGAGCTGTTTTTT
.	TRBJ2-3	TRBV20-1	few	CSGMESTDTQYF	TGCAGCGGCATGGAGAGCACAGATACGCAGTATTTT
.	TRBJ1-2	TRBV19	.	CASSLSLYDRFAYGYTF	TGTGCCAGTAGTCTATCCCTATACGACAGATTTGCCTATGGCTACACCTTC
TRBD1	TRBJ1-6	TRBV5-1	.	CASNPGQNSPLHF	TGCGCCAGCAACCCGGGACAGAATTCACCCCTCCACTTT
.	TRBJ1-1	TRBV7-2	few	CASSLGPGAATEAFF	TGTGCCAGCAGCTTAGGGCCAGGGGCAGCCACTGAAGCTTTCTTT
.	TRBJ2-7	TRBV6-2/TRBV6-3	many	CASGKTYEQYF	TGTGCCAGCGGAAAGACCTACGAGCAGTACTTC
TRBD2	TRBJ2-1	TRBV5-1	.	CASSLGLAGVIHEQFF	TGCGCCAGCAGCTTGGGACTAGCGGGAGTGATCCATGAGCAGTTCTTC
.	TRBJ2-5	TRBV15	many	CATSIRGGQETQYF	TGTGCCACCAGCATACGAGGGGGCCAAGAGACCCAGTACTTC
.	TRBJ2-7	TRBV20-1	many	CSARDVYEQYF	TGCAGTGCTAGAGATGTCTACGAGCAGTACTTC
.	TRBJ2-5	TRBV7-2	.	CASSSPTIGRKTQYF	TGTGCCAGCAGCTCCCCGACGATCGGGCGGAAGACCCAGTACTTC
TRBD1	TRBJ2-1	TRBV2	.	CASSGTGGFNEQFF	TGTGCCAGCAGCGGGACAGGGGGGTTCAATGAGCAGTTCTTC
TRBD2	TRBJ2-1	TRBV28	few	CASMKQGFGRGNNEQFF	TGTGCCAGCATGAAACAAGGGTTCGGGAGGGGGAACAATGAGCAGTTCTTC
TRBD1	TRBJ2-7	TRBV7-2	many	CASSSPGQGNEQYF	TGTGCCAGCAGCTCGCCGGGACAGGGGAACGAGCAGTACTTC
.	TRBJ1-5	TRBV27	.	CASGKGWQPQHF	TGTGCCAGCGGGAAGGGGTGGCAGCCCCAGCATTTT
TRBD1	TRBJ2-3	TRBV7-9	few	CASSLKPWGQGLMDTQYF	TGTGCCAGCAGCTTAAAACCCTGGGGACAGGGTTTAATGGATACGCAGTATTTT
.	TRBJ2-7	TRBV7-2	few	CASSLGMLREQYF	TGTGCCAGCAGCTTAGGAATGTTGAGGGAGCAGTACTTC